Each of the 6 T cell receptor beta chains below was sequenced from the same sample in a study of OX40 agonist ivuxolimab in advanced cancers. Libraries were prepared by immunoSEQ multiplex PCR; TCRdb keeps only in-frame clonotypes and omits some of them. The sample lists about 63,000 clones, roughly 73% occurring once. Material: CD4+ or CD8+ T cells sorted from blood, obtained in a trial of the OX40 agonist ivuxolimab. The receptor set was obtained from an adult with an advanced solid tumor such as melanoma, head and neck, liver or kidney cancer.

The chain couples TRBV6-1 to TRBJ1-1; TRBD1 might be the D (6 bases). This CDR3 has 16 amino acids. V dropped 4 bases and J dropped 0 bases, with 15 bases sitting between them. The germline CDR1 and CDR2 sequences are MNHNS and SASEGT. The CDR3, as DNA: TGTGCCAGCAGTGGGTGGACAGTGACCATGAACACTGAAGCTTTCTTT. It encodes CASSGWTVTMNTEAFF.

This chain links TRBV15 with TRBJ2-5; D is possibly TRBD1 or TRBD2 (6 bases each). This CDR3 has 16 residues. Germline V gives CDR1 LNHNV, CDR2 YYDKDF (reference sequence). V lost 0 bases to trimming and J lost 5 bases, with 16 bases between them. DNA for the CDR3: TGTGCCACCAGCAGAGATCTTGGAGGGGGAGTGGAGACCCAGTACTTC. Its protein is CATSRDLGGGVETQYF.

The chain recombines TRBV30 with TRBJ1-2; unclear D gene. Between the trimmed V and J ends, which lost 3 bases and 6 bases, there was a span of 14 bases. This CDR3 is 13 amino acids long. The germline V gene encodes CDR1 GTSNPN and CDR2 SVGIG (reference sequence). Here the CDR3 DNA reads TGTGCCTGGAGCGAGAGGTGGAGGGATGGCTACACCTTC. Amino acid sequence: CAWSERWRDGYTF.

This clone was observed once. V is TRBV28 and J is TRBJ2-2, with TRBD2 identical over 8 bases. V was clipped by 10 bases and J by 0 bases; unmatched bases: 1. Germline V gene lookup returns CDR1 MDHEN and CDR2 SYDVKM. The length of the CDR3 is 13 residues. Here the CDR3 reads CATGGANTGELFF. The CDR3 nucleotides read TGTGCCACCGGGGGGGCGAACACCGGGGAGCTGTTTTTT.

The CDR3, as DNA: TGCGCCAGCAGCTTGCTTACTAGGAGCACCGGGGAGCTGTTTTTT. It yields the protein CASSLLTRSTGELFF. This sequence joins TRBV5-1 and TRBJ2-2, with D possibly TRBD2 on 5 matching bases. V lost 1 base and J lost 4, with 11 bases in between. This CDR3 spans 15 amino acids. CDR1 is SGHRS, CDR2 YFSETQ, per germline.

The rearrangement links TRBV29-1 to TRBJ2-1; D possibly matches TRBD1 or TRBD2 (5 bases each). V was pared by 3 bases and J by 0 bases, with 9 bases between. The length of the CDR3 is 14 residues. Germline CDR1 SQVTM, CDR2 ANQGSEA. The CDR3 DNA reads as TGCAGCGTTGAGGGGGAGAACTCCTACAATGAGCAGTTCTTC. Its protein product is CSVEGENSYNEQFF.